The 9 T cell receptor beta chains in this list originate from one sample, sequenced in a study of vaccination effects on CD4 cells after COVID-19. In the ViraFEST assay, antigen-specific CD4+ clonotypes were identified by expansion after peptide-pool stimulation. CD4+ T cells were isolated after around 9 days of culture. It was between March and December 2020 that the person had a SARS-CoV-2 infection confirmed by PCR. It was two doses of either the BNT162b2 or mRNA-1273 vaccine that participants received. Which antigens these TCRs recognize remains unknown. Assay: immunoSEQ multiplex PCR; the TCRdb copy retains only in-frame clones and omits some. The sample has under 20,000 clones; over 60% are singletons. Sequencing used CD4+ T cells from PBMCs cultured with SARS-CoV-2 spike peptides, obtained after COVID-19 vaccination. The receptors originated from a human donor who had a prior SARS-CoV-2 infection.

The table lists this clone with a few counts. The chain links TRBV10-3 to TRBJ2-7; tentative D call: TRBD1 (6 bases). The germline gives CDR1 ENHRY, CDR2 SYGVKD. This CDR3 has 12 residues. V dropped 9 bases and J dropped 6 bases, with 15 bases sitting between them. DNA for the CDR3: TGTGCCATACTAAAAACAGGGTCCGAGCAGTACTTC. It is translated as CAILKTGSEQYF.

The rearrangement joins TRBV18 to TRBJ2-3; a weak D match, TRBD2 (5 bases). V lost 4 bases to trimming and J lost 2 bases, with 7 bases between them. CDR1 and CDR2 from the germline V gene are KGHSH and LQKENI. The CDR3 runs to 13 residues. The CDR3 loop reads CASSQRFTDTQYF. The CDR3 DNA is TGTGCCAGCTCACAGCGGTTCACAGATACGCAGTATTTT.

V usage is TRBV15 and J usage is TRBJ2-3; 10 positions match TRBD2. The CDR3 totals 16 residues. V gave up 3 bases and J gave up 1 base; unmatched junction bases: 4. Germline CDR1 reads LNHNV; CDR2 reads YYDKDF (reference sequence). CDR3 sequence: CATSSWTSGGTDTQYF. The CDR3 coding sequence is TGTGCCACCAGCAGCTGGACTAGCGGAGGCACAGATACGCAGTATTTT. The full variable domain, with the rest looked up from reference TRBV15 and TRBJ2-3, is DAMVIQNPRYQVTQFGKPVTLSCSQTLNHNVMYWYQQKSSQAPKLLFHYYDKDFNNEADTPDNFQSRRPNTSFCFLDIRSPGLGDTAMYLCATSSWTSGGTDTQYFGPGTRLTVL.

V usage is TRBV5-4 and J usage is TRBJ2-5; D perhaps matches TRBD2 (7 bases). V was pared by 2 bases and J by 5 bases, with 19 bases between. The germline gives CDR1 SGHNT, CDR2 YYREEE (reference sequence). The CDR3 spans 16 residues. This chain's CDR3 is CASSLGGAGREETQYF. The DNA for the CDR3 is TGTGCCAGCAGCTTAGGGGGGGCAGGGAGGGAGGAGACCCAGTACTTC.

This chain's CDR3 is CASSFTSGVGDTQYF. In nucleotides, the CDR3 is TGTGCCAGCAGTTTCACTAGCGGCGTGGGGGATACGCAGTATTTT. The V call is TRBV27, the J call TRBJ2-3; 8 bases line up with TRBD2. Germline CDR1 and CDR2: MNHEY and SMNVEV (reference sequence). CDR3 length: 15 residues. The ends lost 3 bases at V and 6 bases at J; junction bases unmatched: 8.

In its sample, this clone was seen once. J is TRBJ1-1 and V is TRBV14; D is unresolved. CDR1 is SGHDN, CDR2 FVKESK, per germline. The ends were cut back, 4 bases at V and 11 bases at J, with 14 bases in the middle. The CDR3 spans 12 residues. CDR3 region: CASSRNLETAFF. The CDR3 nucleotides are TGTGCCAGCAGCCGTAATTTAGAAACCGCTTTCTTT.

This clone has only a few counts. The chain recombines TRBV5-1 with TRBJ1-4, with a tentative D call TRBD1 (5 bases). CDR1 and CDR2 (germline): SGHRS, YFSETQ. V was pared by 2 bases and J by 7 bases, with 12 bases between. This CDR3 region has 14 residues. The CDR3 spells CASSFSGWGEKLFF. Written as DNA, the CDR3 is TGCGCCAGCAGCTTCTCAGGGTGGGGTGAAAAACTGTTTTTT.

CDR3 in amino acids: CASSETGGGQPQHF. The CDR3 DNA follows: TGTGCCAGCAGCGAGACAGGGGGCGGACAGCCCCAGCATTTT. The rearrangement uses TRBV6-5 and TRBJ1-5; 10 bases line up with TRBD1. V lost 6 bases, J lost 7 bases, and 6 bases stayed unmatched. The CDR3 consists of 14 residues. Germline-derived CDR1 and CDR2 are MNHEY and SVGAGI.

J is TRBJ1-2 and V is TRBV7-9; D gene ambiguous. The V gene's germline CDR1 is SEHNR and CDR2 FQNEAQ (reference sequence). The length of the CDR3 is 12 residues. V was cut by 4 bases and J by 3 bases, with 6 bases left in between. The CDR3 spells CASSSTDYGYTF. The CDR3 nucleotides read TGTGCCAGCAGCTCCACCGACTATGGCTACACCTTC. Drawing the rest from reference TRBV7-9 and TRBJ1-2, the complete variable domain is DTGVSQNPRHKITKRGQNVTFRCDPISEHNRLYWYRQTLGQGPEFLTYFQNEAQLEKSRLLSDRFSAERPKGSFSTLEIQRTEQGDSAMYLCASSSTDYGYTFGSGTRLTVV.